This passage covers 6 T cell receptor beta chains from one sample sequenced in a study of cytomegalovirus exposure and HLA in healthy donors (TCRdb year 2017). Library preparation used the immunoSEQ multiplex PCR assay. A mixture of 60 forward primers for TCR Vbeta segments and 13 reverse primers for TCR Jbeta segments was used in the multiplex PCR. Held by TCRdb, this immuneACCESS table contains in-frame sequences only and omits some clones. Under half of the omission traces to an unresolved V gene where checked; the cause of the rest is unknown. Present in this sample are around 99,000 clones, under 80% of which were seen just once. Clones ranked in the top ten supply roughly 6% of the sample. The sample was PBMCs. The receptors come from a woman in her twenties or thirties in good health and CMV-seronegative.

The chain links TRBV13 to TRBJ2-2; the D gene is possibly TRBD1 (6 bases). Germline V gives CDR1 PRHDT, CDR2 FYEKMQ (reference sequence). There are 14 residues in the CDR3. The ends were cut back, 5 bases at V and 9 bases at J, with 16 bases in the middle. The CDR3: CASSRGTRERELFF. The DNA of the CDR3 is TGTGCCAGCAGCAGAGGGACAAGGGAGAGGGAGCTGTTTTTT.

V gene TRBV28 combines with J gene TRBJ2-7, with D possibly being TRBD2 (5 bases). The CDR3 runs 15 residues. V lost 8 bases and J 3 bases, leaving 20 bases between the germline ends. The V gene's germline CDR1 is MDHEN and CDR2 SYDVKM. The CDR3: CASAQVRTSVYEQYF. CDR3 coding DNA: TGTGCCAGCGCCCAGGTTCGGACTTCGGTCTACGAGCAGTACTTC.

The gene calls are TRBV27 and TRBJ2-7; TRBD1 might be the D (6 bases). In germline, CDR1 is MNHEY, CDR2 SMNVEV (reference sequence). The CDR3 covers 14 residues. With 11 bases removed from V and 2 bases from J, the gap between germline ends came to 19 bases. CDR3 in amino acids: CASGESGVTYEQYF. DNA of the CDR3: TGTGCCTCCGGGGAGTCAGGGGTGACCTACGAGCAGTACTTC.

This chain links TRBV5-8 with TRBJ2-7; weak D call: TRBD1 (5 bases). There are 15 residues in the CDR3. The V end lost 1 base, the J end lost 0 bases, and 11 bases lay between the germline ends. The germline gives CDR1 SGHTS, CDR2 YDEGEE. The CDR3 loop is CASSLRSGPSYEQYF. The CDR3 bases are TGTGCCAGCAGCTTGAGGTCAGGGCCCTCCTACGAGCAGTACTTC.

The chain uses TRBV7-2 and TRBJ2-2, with TRBD2 matching over 7 bases. Germline trimming cut 5 bases from V and 2 bases from J; bases unmatched to any gene: 5. Germline V gene sequence: CDR1 SGHTA, CDR2 FQGNSA. The CDR3 has 15 residues. The CDR3 DNA reads as TGTGCCAGCAGCCTCACGACTAGCAACACCGGGGAGCTGTTTTTT. Its translation is CASSLTTSNTGELFF. The whole variable domain, remainder taken from reference TRBV7-2 and TRBJ2-2, is GAGVSQSPSNKVTEKGKDVELRCDPISGHTALYWYRQSLGQGLEFLIYFQGNSAPDKSGLPSDRFSAERTGGSVSTLTIQRTQQEDSAVYLCASSLTTSNTGELFFGEGSRLTVL.

In its sample, this clone was seen a few times. The CDR3 loop reads CASSLEGRGSTDTQYF. DNA of the CDR3: TGCGCCAGCAGCTTGGAGGGCAGGGGAAGCACAGATACGCAGTATTTT. The chain couples TRBV5-1 to TRBJ2-3, with D possibly being TRBD1 (6 bases). Germline V lookup: CDR1 SGHRS, CDR2 YFSETQ. The CDR3 consists of 16 residues. Trimming shortened V by 0 bases and J by 0 bases, and 11 bases separated the two germline ends. Based on the CDR3 plus reference TRBV5-1 and TRBJ2-3, the full variable domain is KAGVTQTPRYLIKTRGQQVTLSCSPISGHRSVSWYQQTPGQGLQFLFEYFSETQRNKGNFPGRFSGRQFSNSRSEMNVSTLELGDSALYLCASSLEGRGSTDTQYFGPGTRLTVL.